The 12 T cell receptor beta chains below were found in one sample sequenced in a study of spatial heterogeneity in lung cancer. TCRdb called the 5' RACE reads again in MiXCR, with one record for every CDR3 protein. The sample consists of 9,500 to 12,000 distinct CDR3 sequences, around 6.9% of them appearing once. Time point in this sample: sample taken at primary tumor resection. Unsorted samples of tumor, nontumor lung or frozen PBMC had their whole RNA sequenced. Source: PBMCs, taken at surgery. These receptor sequences come from a male donor with early-stage non-small cell lung cancer.

A remark on this clonotype: Since the library was made to target alpha chains, this beta chain is a stray read and its abundance is not meaningful. The rearrangement uses TRBV24-1 and TRBJ2-3; either TRBD1 or TRBD2 may supply D (7 bases each). The V gene lost 3 bases and the J gene lost 4 bases, with 13 bases spanning the gap. This CDR3 is built from 15 residues. Germline V gene sequence: CDR1 KGHDR, CDR2 SFDVKD. The CDR3 protein is CATSDARGGADTQYF. CDR3 bases: TGTGCCACCAGTGATGCCAGGGGGGGGGCAGATACGCAGTATTTT.

This clonotype was recorded at least ten times. This beta chain was picked up by a library intended for alpha chains and is off target, so its count carries little meaning. This chain's CDR3 is CASSQPRDRVDNEQFF. The CDR3 region has the DNA TGTGCCAGCAGCCAACCGAGGGACAGGGTAGACAATGAGCAGTTCTTC. This sequence joins TRBV11-2 and TRBJ2-1; the match to TRBD1 covers 9 bases. V lost 5 bases to trimming and J lost 5 bases; unmatched junction nucleotides: 10. Germline loops: CDR1 SGHAT, CDR2 FQNNGV. CDR3 length equals 16 residues.

By share, this clonotype counts as medium-sized (0.01 to 0.1%). Within a library made for alpha chains, this beta chain is off target, and its count is uninformative. The chain is built from TRBV12-3 or TRBV12-4 and TRBJ2-7; TRBD2 is a possible D gene (5 bases). Trimming took off 2 bases at V and 3 bases at J, with 8 bases between the two ends. The CDR3 runs 13 residues. This chain's CDR3 is CASSLRDIYEQYF. In DNA form, the CDR3 reads TGTGCCAGCAGTTTACGGGATATCTACGAGCAGTACTTC.

This clonotype was recorded many times. A library made for alpha chains picked up this beta chain off target, so its size means little. This chain uses TRBV28 with TRBJ1-6; tentative D call: TRBD1 (5 bases). There are 17 residues in the CDR3. Germline V CDR1 and CDR2: MDHEN, SYDVKM. Between the trimmed V and J ends, which lost 5 bases and 5 bases, there was a span of 19 bases. CDR3 residues: CASSPSPNRPDNSPLHF. The CDR3 nucleotides read TGTGCCAGCAGTCCCTCACCTAACAGGCCCGATAATTCACCCCTCCACTTT.

This clonotype was counted at least ten times. This beta chain is a stray read from a library made for alpha chains; its abundance is not meaningful. This chain's CDR3 is CASSRYDNEQFF. CDR3 DNA sequence: TGTGCCAGCAGCCGATATGACAATGAGCAGTTCTTC. This chain uses TRBV6-1 with TRBJ2-1, with no clear D. V was clipped by 6 bases and J by 5 bases, with 8 bases between them. The V gene's germline CDR1 is MNHNS and CDR2 SASEGT. The CDR3 is 12 amino acids.

Points on this clonotype: This beta chain is off target for a library built for alpha chains, so its abundance means little. For the CDR3, the DNA is TGTGCCAGCAGTACATCCGGGACTAGCGGGGGCACAGATACGCAGTATTTT. Its protein is CASSTSGTSGGTDTQYF. This chain joins TRBV27 and TRBJ2-3; 13 nucleotides match TRBD2. This CDR3 contains 17 residues. Germline V gene data show CDR1 as MNHEY and CDR2 as SMNVEV (reference sequence). The V gene end was trimmed by 5 bases and the J gene end by 1 base; junction bases not matched to a gene: 6.

Worth noting for this clonotype: This beta chain lies outside the target of a library built for alpha chains; its clone size means little. This chain links TRBV9 with TRBJ2-1; no definite D call. Trimming stripped 0 bases from V and 7 bases from J, with 8 bases between. This CDR3 is built from 13 residues. Germline V CDR1 and CDR2: SGDLS, YYNGEE. The CDR3 nucleotides are TGTGCCAGCAGCGTAGGCAAGGGAAATGAGCAGTTCTTC. This encodes CASSVGKGNEQFF.

To note about this clonotype: Since it is a stray read in a library aimed at alpha chains, this beta chain has a size that is not meaningful. The chain is built from TRBV6-1 and TRBJ2-5, with 7 bases that match TRBD1. Germline V gene data show CDR1 as MNHNS and CDR2 as SASEGT. The CDR3 runs to 15 residues. J was trimmed by 7 bases and V by 7 bases; bases with no gene match: 15. The CDR3 sequence: CASISDRPGEGTQYF. The CDR3 DNA reads TGTGCCAGCATTTCGGACAGGCCAGGGGAAGGGACCCAGTACTTC.

On this clonotype: Since the library was made to target alpha chains, this beta chain is a stray read and its abundance is not meaningful. The chain couples TRBV29-1 to TRBJ2-1, with D perhaps matching TRBD1 (6 bases). V was clipped by 8 bases and J by 0 bases, with 11 bases between them. CDR1 SQVTM and CDR2 ANQGSEA come from the germline V gene. The CDR3 is made up of 13 amino acids. The CDR3 DNA is TGCAGCACTAGGACAGACTCCTACAATGAGCAGTTCTTC. Protein sequence: CSTRTDSYNEQFF.

This clonotype has ten or more counts. Because the library targeted alpha chains, this beta chain is an off-target read whose size means little. In nucleotides, the CDR3 is TGTGCCAGCAGCTCCAGCGGGGCGGGCACCGGGGAGCTGTTTTTT. Translating it yields CASSSSGAGTGELFF. The chain carries TRBV11-2 and TRBJ2-2; 7 positions agree with TRBD2. Per the germline V gene, CDR1 is SGHAT and CDR2 is FQNNGV. The CDR3 extends over 15 amino acids. With V trimmed by 4 bases and J by 4 bases, 6 bases remained unmatched. Full variable domain (missing parts from reference TRBV11-2 and TRBJ2-2): EAGVAQSPRYKIIEKRQSVAFWCNPISGHATLYWYQQILGQGPKLLIQFQNNGVVDDSQLPKDRFSAERLKGVDSTLKIQPAKLEDSAVYLCASSSSGAGTGELFFGEGSRLTVL.

By sample fraction, this clonotype is medium-sized. Found in a library prepared for alpha chains, this beta chain is an off-target read, and its abundance has little meaning. The V call is TRBV18, the J call TRBJ1-1; unclear D gene. CDR1 and CDR2 (germline): KGHSH, LQKENI. Trimming left V 6 bases short and J 2 bases short, with 7 bases between. The CDR3 has 12 amino acids. The CDR3 region has the DNA TGTGCCAGCTCCCCGACAAACACTGAAGCTTTCTTT. Amino acids: CASSPTNTEAFF.

This clonotype was observed at least ten times. This beta chain turned up in a library designed for alpha chains; as an off-target read, its abundance says little. J is TRBJ2-3 and V is TRBV20-1; either TRBD1 or TRBD2 may supply D (6 bases each). V lost 6 bases, J lost 2 bases, and 18 bases lay in between. From germline, CDR1 is DFQATT and CDR2 SNEGSKA (reference sequence). The CDR3 totals 15 residues. In DNA form, the CDR3 reads TGCAGTGCCACTCCAATAGGGGGGCTCACAGATACGCAGTATTTT. The encoded protein is CSATPIGGLTDTQYF.